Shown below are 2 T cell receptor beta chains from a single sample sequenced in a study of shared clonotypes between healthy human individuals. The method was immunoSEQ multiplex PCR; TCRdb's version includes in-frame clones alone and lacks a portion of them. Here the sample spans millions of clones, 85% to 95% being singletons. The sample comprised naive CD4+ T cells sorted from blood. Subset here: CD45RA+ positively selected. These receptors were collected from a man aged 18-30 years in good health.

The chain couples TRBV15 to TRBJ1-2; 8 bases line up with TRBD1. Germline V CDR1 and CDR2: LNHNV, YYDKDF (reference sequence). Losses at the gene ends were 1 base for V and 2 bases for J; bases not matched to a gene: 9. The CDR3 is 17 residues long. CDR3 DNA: TGTGCCACCAGCAGAGCCCAGGGGGCGTTTGTAAACTATGGCTACACCTTC. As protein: CATSRAQGAFVNYGYTF.

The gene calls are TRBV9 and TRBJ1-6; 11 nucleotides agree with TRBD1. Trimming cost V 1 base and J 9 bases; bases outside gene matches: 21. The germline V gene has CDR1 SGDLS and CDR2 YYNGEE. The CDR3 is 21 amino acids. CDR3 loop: CASSVSPLTGTGGTGGSPLHF. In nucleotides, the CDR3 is TGTGCCAGCAGCGTATCCCCACTCACCGGGACAGGGGGAACCGGTGGTTCACCCCTCCACTTT.